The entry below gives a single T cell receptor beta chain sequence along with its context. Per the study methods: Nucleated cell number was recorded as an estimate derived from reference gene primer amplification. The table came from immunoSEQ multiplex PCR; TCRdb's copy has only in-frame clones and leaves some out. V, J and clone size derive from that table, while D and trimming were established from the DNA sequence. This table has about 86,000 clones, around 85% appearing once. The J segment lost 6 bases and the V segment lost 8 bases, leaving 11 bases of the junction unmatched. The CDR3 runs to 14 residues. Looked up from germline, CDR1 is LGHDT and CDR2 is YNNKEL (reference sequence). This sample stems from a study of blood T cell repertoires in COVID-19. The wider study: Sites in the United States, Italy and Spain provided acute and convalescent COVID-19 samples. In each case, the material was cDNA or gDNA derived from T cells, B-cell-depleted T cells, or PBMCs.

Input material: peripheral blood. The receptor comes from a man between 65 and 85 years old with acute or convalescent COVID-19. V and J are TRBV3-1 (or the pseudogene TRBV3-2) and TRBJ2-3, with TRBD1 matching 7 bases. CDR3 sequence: CASGTGTAADTQYF. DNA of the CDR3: TGTGCCAGCGGCACCGGGACAGCAGCCGATACGCAGTATTTT.